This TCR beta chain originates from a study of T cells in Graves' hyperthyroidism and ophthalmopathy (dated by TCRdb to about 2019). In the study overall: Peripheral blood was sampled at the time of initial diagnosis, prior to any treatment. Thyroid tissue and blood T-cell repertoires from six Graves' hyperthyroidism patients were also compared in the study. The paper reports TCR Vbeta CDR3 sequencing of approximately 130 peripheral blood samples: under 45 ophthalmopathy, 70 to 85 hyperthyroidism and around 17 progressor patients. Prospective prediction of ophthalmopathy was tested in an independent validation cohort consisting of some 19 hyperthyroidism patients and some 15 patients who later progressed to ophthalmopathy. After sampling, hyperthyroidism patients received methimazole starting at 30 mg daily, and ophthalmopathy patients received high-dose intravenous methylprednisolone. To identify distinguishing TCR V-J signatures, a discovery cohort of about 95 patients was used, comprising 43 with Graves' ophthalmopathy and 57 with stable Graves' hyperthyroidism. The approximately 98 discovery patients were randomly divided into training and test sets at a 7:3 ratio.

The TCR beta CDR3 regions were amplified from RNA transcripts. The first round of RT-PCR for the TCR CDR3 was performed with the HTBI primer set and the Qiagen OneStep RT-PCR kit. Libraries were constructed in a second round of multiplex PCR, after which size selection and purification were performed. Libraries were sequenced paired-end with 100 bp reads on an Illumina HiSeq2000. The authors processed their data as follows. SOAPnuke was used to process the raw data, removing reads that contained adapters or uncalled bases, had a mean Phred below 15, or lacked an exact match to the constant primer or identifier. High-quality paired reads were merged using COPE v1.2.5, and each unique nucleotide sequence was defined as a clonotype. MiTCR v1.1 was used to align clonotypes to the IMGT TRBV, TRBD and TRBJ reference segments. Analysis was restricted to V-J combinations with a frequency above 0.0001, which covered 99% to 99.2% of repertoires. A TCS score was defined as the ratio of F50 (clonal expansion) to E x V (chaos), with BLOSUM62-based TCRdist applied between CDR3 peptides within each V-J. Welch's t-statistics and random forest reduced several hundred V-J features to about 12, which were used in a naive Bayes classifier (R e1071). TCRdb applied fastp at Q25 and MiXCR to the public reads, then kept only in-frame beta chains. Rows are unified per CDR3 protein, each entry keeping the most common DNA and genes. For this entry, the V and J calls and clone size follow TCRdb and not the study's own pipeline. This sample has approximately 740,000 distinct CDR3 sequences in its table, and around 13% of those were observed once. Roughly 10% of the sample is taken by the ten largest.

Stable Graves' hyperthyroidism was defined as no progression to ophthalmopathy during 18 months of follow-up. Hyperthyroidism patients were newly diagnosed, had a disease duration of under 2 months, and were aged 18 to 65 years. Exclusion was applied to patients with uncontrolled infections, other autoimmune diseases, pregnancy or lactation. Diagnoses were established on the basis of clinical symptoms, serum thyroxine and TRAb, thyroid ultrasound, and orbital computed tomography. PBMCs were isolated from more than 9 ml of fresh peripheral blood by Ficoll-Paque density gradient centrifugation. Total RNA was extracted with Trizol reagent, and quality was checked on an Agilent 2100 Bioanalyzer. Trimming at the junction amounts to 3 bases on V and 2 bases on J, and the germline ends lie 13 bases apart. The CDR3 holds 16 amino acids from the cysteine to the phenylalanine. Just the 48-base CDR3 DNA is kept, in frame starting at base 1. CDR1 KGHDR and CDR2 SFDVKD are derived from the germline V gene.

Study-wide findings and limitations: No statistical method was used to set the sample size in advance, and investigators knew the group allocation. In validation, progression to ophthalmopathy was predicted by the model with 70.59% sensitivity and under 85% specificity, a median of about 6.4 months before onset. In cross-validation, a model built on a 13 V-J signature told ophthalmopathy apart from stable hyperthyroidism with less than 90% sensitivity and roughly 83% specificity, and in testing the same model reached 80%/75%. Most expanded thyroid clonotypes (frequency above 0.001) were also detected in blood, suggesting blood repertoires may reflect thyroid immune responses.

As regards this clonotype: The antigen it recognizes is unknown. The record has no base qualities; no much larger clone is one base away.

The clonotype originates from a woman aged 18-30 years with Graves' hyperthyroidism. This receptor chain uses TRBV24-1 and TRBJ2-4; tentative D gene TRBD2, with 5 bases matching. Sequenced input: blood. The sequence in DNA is TGTGCCACCAGTGATGGAAACCGGGATTCCAAAAACATTCAGTACTTC. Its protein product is CATSDGNRDSKNIQYF.